This TCR beta chain was sequenced in a study of T cell responses to AZD1222 COVID-19 vaccine (dated by TCRdb to about 2021). Regarding the research as a whole: Because spike-specific TCR depth and breadth did not differ between the two schedules, AZD1222 recipients who got a second dose at roughly 4 weeks were pooled with those who got a second dose at roughly 12 weeks. A total of approximately 250 trial participants underwent TCR sequencing, of whom about 200 had received two doses of AZD1222 and 26 had received two doses of the MenACWY control vaccine. Trial participants were enrolled into age subgroups of 18-55, 56-69 and 70-plus years, which contained about 150, 27 and 61 TCR-sequenced participants, respectively.

About this clone itself: The antigen it recognizes is unknown. No qualities accompany the bases; no much larger clone lies one base away.

The time point label here, explained by the study, means: baseline before first vaccination. The vaccinee samples were drawn from two UK trials, COV001 and COV002, one of which was a single-blind randomized controlled phase 2/3 trial testing AZD1222 (ChAdOx1 nCoV-19) in healthy adults. For TCRbeta chain sequencing, PBMC samples were collected from trial participants at day 0 and at day 28 after the second dose. The CDR3 regions of human TCRbeta chains were subjected to immunosequencing. The authors' pipeline ran thus. Repertoire TCRs were matched against a reference library of SARS-CoV-2-specific TCRs generated with the MIRA antigen-specificity platform. Breadth was defined as the fraction of unique TCRs that were SARS-CoV-2-associated, and depth was defined as the fraction of total T cells that were SARS-CoV-2-associated. Each spike-specific TCR was assigned to its reactive spike region and to a CD4 or CD8 class using the MIRA data. Log10-transformed breadth and depth values were compared by one-way ANOVA with Sidak's multiple comparisons tests. TCRdb retrieved this table from immuneACCESS and kept in-frame rearrangements only. Not all clones are present; in checked studies, unresolved V genes account for under half, and no reason is known for the remainder. V, J and clone size derive from that table, while D and trimming were established from the DNA sequence. A total of around 190,000 clones appear in this sample, around 90% of them only once. The biggest ten clones account for approximately 0.5% of the sample.

Trimming costs V 3 bases and J 1 base, and their ends lie 9 bases apart. CDR1 and CDR2, looked up from the germline V gene, are KGHSH and LQKENI. The CDR3 measures 15 amino acids from cysteine to phenylalanine. Just CDR3 DNA is preserved here, 45 bases in frame from base 1. Beyond this particular receptor, the publication reports: The vaccine-associated CD4 TCRs covered the entire spike protein, and the dominant responses fell in regions 160-218 and 743-854. Because no samples from the day 14 peak response were available, repertoires could be characterized only after the peak T cell response. Conclusions about previously exposed vaccinees are limited, since just six or seven AZD1222 recipients were seropositive for SARS-CoV-2 at baseline. Spike-specific TCR breadth and depth rose significantly after two AZD1222 doses compared with day 0 and with MenACWY recipients. Participants were mostly white British and included more females than males, and it was suggested by the authors that clonal diversity may have been underestimated. Nearly half of unique spike-specific TCRs reportedly recognized epitopes outside regions mutated in the B.1.351 and B.1.1.7 variants. In the small 56-69-year group, the increase in depth fell short of significance, most likely because of low power.

The sequence was collected from an adult in good health. The chain joins TRBV18 to TRBJ2-2; there is no confident call for the D gene. The source material was peripheral blood, sampled on day 0 of AZD1222 vaccination. The nucleotide sequence is given as TGTGCCAGCTCACCGAGAGTCAAGAACACCGGGGAGCTGTTTTTT. Translated, it gives CASSPRVKNTGELFF.